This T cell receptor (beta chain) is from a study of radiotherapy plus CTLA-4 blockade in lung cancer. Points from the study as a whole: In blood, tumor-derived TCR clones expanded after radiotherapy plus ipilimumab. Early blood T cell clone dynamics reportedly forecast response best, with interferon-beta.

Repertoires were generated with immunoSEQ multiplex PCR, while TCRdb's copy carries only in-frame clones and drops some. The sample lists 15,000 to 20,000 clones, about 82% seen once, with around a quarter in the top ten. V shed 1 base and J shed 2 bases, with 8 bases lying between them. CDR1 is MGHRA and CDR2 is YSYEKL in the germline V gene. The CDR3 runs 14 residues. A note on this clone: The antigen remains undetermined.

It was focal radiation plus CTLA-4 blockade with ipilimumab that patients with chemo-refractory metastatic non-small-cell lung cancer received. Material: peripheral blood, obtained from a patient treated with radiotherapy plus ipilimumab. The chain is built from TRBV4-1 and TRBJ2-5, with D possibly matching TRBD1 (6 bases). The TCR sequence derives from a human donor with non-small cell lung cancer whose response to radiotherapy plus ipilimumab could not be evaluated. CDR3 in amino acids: CASSQGGQQETQYF. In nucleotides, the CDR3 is TGCGCCAGCAGCCAAGGGGGGCAACAAGAGACCCAGTACTTC.